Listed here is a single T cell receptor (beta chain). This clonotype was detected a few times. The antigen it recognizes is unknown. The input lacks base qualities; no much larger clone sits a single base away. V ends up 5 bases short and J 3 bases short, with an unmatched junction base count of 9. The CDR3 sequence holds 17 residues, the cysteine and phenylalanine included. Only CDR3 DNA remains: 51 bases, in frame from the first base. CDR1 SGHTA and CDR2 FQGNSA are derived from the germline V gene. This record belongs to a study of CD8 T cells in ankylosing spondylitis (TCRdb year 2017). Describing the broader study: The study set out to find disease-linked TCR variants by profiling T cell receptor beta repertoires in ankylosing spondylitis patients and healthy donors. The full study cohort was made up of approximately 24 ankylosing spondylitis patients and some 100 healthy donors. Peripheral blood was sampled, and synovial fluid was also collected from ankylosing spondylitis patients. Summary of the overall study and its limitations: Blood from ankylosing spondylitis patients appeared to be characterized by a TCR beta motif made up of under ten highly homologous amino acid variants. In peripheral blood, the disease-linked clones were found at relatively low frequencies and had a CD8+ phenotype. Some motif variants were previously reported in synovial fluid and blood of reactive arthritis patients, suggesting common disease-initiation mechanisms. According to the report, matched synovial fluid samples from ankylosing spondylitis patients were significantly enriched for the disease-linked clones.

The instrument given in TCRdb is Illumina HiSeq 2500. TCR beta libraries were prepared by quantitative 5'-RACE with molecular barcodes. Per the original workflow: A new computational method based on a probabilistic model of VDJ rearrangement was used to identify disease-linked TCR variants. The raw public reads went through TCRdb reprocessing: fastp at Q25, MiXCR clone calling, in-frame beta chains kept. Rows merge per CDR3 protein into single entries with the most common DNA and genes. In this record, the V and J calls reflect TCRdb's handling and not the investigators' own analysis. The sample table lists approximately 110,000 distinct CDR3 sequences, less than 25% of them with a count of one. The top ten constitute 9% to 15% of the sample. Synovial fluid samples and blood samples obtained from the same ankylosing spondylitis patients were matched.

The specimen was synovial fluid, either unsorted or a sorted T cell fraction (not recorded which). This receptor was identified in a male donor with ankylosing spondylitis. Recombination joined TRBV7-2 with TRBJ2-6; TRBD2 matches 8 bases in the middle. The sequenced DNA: TGTGCCAGCAGCCCCCGGGGGGGGGCTTATGGGGCCAACGTCCTGACTTTC. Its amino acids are CASSPRGGAYGANVLTF.